This is a list of T cell receptor beta chains from one sample in a study of blood T cells in healthy people across ages. TCRdb reanalysed the 5' RACE reads using MiXCR and keeps one entry per CDR3 protein. The sample yields under 1,000,000 distinct CDR3 sequences, about 46% seen once. The sequenced material came from blood. The receptors were sampled from an elderly man in good health. CDR3s include the opening cysteine and the closing phenylalanine or tryptophan. Each record gives: clone size, J gene, D gene, V gene, CDR3 DNA, CDR3 protein. A D gene is named only where the DNA matches it firmly. Some rows have no size entry. The others give once, few or many, or a class for an expanded clone.

clone size: .
J gene: TRBJ2-7
D gene: .
V gene: TRBV9
CDR3 DNA: TGTGCCAGCAGCTCCAAATGGGCAGGGCACGAGCAGTACTTC
CDR3 protein: CASSSKWAGHEQYF

clone size: .
J gene: TRBJ2-1
D gene: .
V gene: TRBV10-3
CDR3 DNA: TGTGCCATCAGTGAGTTTAGCACTTCAACGCACAATGAGCAGTTCTTC
CDR3 protein: CAISEFSTSTHNEQFF

clone size: .
J gene: TRBJ1-4
D gene: .
V gene: TRBV10-3
CDR3 DNA: TGTGCCGCCTCCCCCACTAATGAAAAACTGTTTTTT
CDR3 protein: CAASPTNEKLFF

clone size: few
J gene: TRBJ1-2
D gene: TRBD1
V gene: TRBV7-9
CDR3 DNA: TGTGCCAGCAGCCCACAGGGTCGACAGGGCTTCTATGGCTACACCTTC
CDR3 protein: CASSPQGRQGFYGYTF

clone size: .
J gene: TRBJ2-1
D gene: TRBD1
V gene: TRBV30
CDR3 DNA: TGTGCCTGGAGTAACAGGGGGAATAGGAACTACAATGAGCAGTTCTTC
CDR3 protein: CAWSNRGNRNYNEQFF

clone size: few
J gene: TRBJ2-3
D gene: .
V gene: TRBV7-3
CDR3 DNA: TGTGCCAGCAGCTCAAGACCCCTGGTAGATACGCAGTATTTT
CDR3 protein: CASSSRPLVDTQYF

clone size: .
J gene: TRBJ2-1
D gene: .
V gene: TRBV30
CDR3 DNA: TGTGCCTGGAGTGGATCGGTGAGTGGACCCGTTGAGCAGTTCTTC
CDR3 protein: CAWSGSVSGPVEQFF

clone size: .
J gene: TRBJ2-7
D gene: TRBD1
V gene: TRBV6-2/TRBV6-3
CDR3 DNA: TGTGCCAGCAGTACCGACAGGGCGGCCTACGAGCAGTACTTC
CDR3 protein: CASSTDRAAYEQYF

clone size: few
J gene: TRBJ2-7
D gene: .
V gene: TRBV28
CDR3 DNA: TGTGCCAGCAGTTTATTAAGGCGGCGGACCCCCGAGCAGTACTTC
CDR3 protein: CASSLLRRRTPEQYF

clone size: few
J gene: TRBJ2-1
D gene: .
V gene: TRBV20-1
CDR3 DNA: TGCAGTGCTAGACCTCCGGACCCCGGTCCGCAGTTCTTC
CDR3 protein: CSARPPDPGPQFF